A selection of T cell receptor beta chains follows, all from one sample in a study of Ad26.COV2.S vaccination and SARS-CoV-2 variants. Sequencing was performed with immunoSEQ multiplex PCR; in TCRdb, only in-frame clones are kept and a portion is missing. The data hold approximately 340,000 clones, with about 91% observed a single time. The starting material was peripheral blood, obtained after recovery from COVID-19. The receptors were gathered from a human donor who had recovered from COVID-19. The CDR3 runs from the conserved cysteine through the conserved F or W. A D gene is named only where the DNA matches it firmly.

TRBD1	TRBV11-2	TRBJ2-7	TGTGCCAGCAGCACCAGGGACAGGGGTTGGGAGCAGTACTTC	CASSTRDRGWEQYF
TRBD1	TRBV6-5	TRBJ2-7	TGTGCCAGCAGGAAGACAGGGGTGGACTACGAGCAGTACTTC	CASRKTGVDYEQYF
NA	TRBV10-3	TRBJ1-1	TGTGCCATCAGTTTGACAGGATCGGCTGAAGCTTTCTTT	CAISLTGSAEAFF
NA	TRBV11-3	TRBJ2-3	TGTGCCAGCAGCGATCGCACAGATACGCAGTATTTT	CASSDRTDTQYF
TRBD2	TRBV5-6	TRBJ2-4	TGTGCCAGCAGACGAGCGGGACTCAACATTCAGTACTTC	CASRRAGLNIQYF
TRBD1	TRBV5-8	TRBJ2-5	TGTGCCAGCAGCTTAAAAGAAGGAAGGGGGCGTGGGACCCAGTACTTC	CASSLKEGRGRGTQYF
NA	TRBV20-1	TRBJ2-1	TGCAGTGCTAGTGAGTACAATGAGCAGTTCTTC	CSASEYNEQFF
TRBD2	TRBV11-3	TRBJ2-5	TGTGCCAGCAGCTTAGACGCGGGGGGTAAAGAGACCCAGTACTTC	CASSLDAGGKETQYF
NA	TRBV4-3	TRBJ2-1	TGCGCCAGCAGCCAAGACCCCGGGGGGCCCTACAATGAGCAGTTCTTC	CASSQDPGGPYNEQFF
NA	TRBV5-1	TRBJ1-1	TGCGCCAGCAGCTTGACCTATCCGAACACTGAAGCTTTCTTT	CASSLTYPNTEAFF
NA	TRBV19	TRBJ2-6	TGTGCCAGTAGTACCTCCCTGGGGGCTGGGGCCAACGTCCTGACTTTC	CASSTSLGAGANVLTF
NA	TRBV19	TRBJ2-1	TGTGCCAGTAGTACGTCGAACTTAGTGAGGAACCCCTACAATGAGCAGTTCTTC	CASSTSNLVRNPYNEQFF
NA	TRBV12-3/TRBV12-4	TRBJ2-2	TGTGCCAGCAGTCCTGACACCGGGGAGCTGTTTTTT	CASSPDTGELFF
NA	TRBV7-9	TRBJ1-2	TGTGCCAGCACCACGTTTGAGTTGAGGGCTGGGTACGGATATGGCTACACCTTC	CASTTFELRAGYGYGYTF
NA	TRBV19	TRBJ2-7	TGTGCCAGTAGTATGGTCCGGGACGGGTCCTACGAGCAGTACTTC	CASSMVRDGSYEQYF
NA	TRBV21-1	TRBJ2-3	TGTGCCAGCACCAATAGGGGGGACTCGGAGTATTTT	CASTNRGDSEYF
NA	TRBV5-1	TRBJ2-7	TGCGCCAGCAGCCCGGCAGGGACCTACGAGCAGTACTTC	CASSPAGTYEQYF
TRBD1	TRBV18	TRBJ2-2	TGTGCCAGCTCACCACGAGCAGGGGGCCCAACCGGGGAGCTGTTTTTT	CASSPRAGGPTGELFF
NA	TRBV5-6	TRBJ2-7	TGTGCCAGCAGACTCGTGGGGGTCGACTCCTACGAGCAGTACTTC	CASRLVGVDSYEQYF
TRBD1	TRBV6-5	TRBJ1-1	TGTGCCAGCAGTTACAACAGGGGGACTGAAGCTTTCTTT	CASSYNRGTEAFF
NA	TRBV5-5	TRBJ1-3	TGTGCCAGCAGCTTGGTCGGGGTGGGTGGAAACACCATATATTTT	CASSLVGVGGNTIYF
NA	TRBV15	TRBJ1-2	TGTGCCACCAGCAGAGAAGGGGGCTACACCTTC	CATSREGGYTF
NA	TRBV6-2/TRBV6-3	TRBJ1-6	TGTGCCAGCAGTTACAGGGAAAATTCACCCCTCCACTTT	CASSYRENSPLHF
NA	TRBV9	TRBJ1-2	TGTGCCAGCAGCGTAGTTGACTTACCCTATGGCTACACCTTC	CASSVVDLPYGYTF
NA	TRBV7-2	TRBJ2-7	TGTGCCAGCAGCGCGCGGTTATGGGGGTACGAGCAGTACTTC	CASSARLWGYEQYF
NA	TRBV6-5	TRBJ2-7	TGTGCCAGCAGTTGGGGCGGCGAGCAGTACTTC	CASSWGGEQYF
NA	TRBV18	TRBJ2-4	TGTGCCAGCTCACCCCTCCCCGGGGATGGTTCCAAAAACATTCAGTACTTC	CASSPLPGDGSKNIQYF
TRBD2	TRBV4-3	TRBJ2-3	TGCGCCAGCAGCCAAGATCTAGCGGGGGCAGATACGCAGTATTTT	CASSQDLAGADTQYF